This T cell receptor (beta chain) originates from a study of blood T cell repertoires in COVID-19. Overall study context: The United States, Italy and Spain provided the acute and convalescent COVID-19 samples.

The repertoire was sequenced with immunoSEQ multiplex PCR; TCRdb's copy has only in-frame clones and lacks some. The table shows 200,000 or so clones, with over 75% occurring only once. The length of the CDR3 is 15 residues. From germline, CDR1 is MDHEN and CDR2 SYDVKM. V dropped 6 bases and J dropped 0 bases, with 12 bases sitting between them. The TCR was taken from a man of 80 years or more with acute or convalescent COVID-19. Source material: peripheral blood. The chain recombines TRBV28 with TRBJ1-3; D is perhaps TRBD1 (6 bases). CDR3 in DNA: TGTGCCAGCAGCTCTACAGGGATCTCTGGAAACACCATATATTTT. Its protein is CASSSTGISGNTIYF.